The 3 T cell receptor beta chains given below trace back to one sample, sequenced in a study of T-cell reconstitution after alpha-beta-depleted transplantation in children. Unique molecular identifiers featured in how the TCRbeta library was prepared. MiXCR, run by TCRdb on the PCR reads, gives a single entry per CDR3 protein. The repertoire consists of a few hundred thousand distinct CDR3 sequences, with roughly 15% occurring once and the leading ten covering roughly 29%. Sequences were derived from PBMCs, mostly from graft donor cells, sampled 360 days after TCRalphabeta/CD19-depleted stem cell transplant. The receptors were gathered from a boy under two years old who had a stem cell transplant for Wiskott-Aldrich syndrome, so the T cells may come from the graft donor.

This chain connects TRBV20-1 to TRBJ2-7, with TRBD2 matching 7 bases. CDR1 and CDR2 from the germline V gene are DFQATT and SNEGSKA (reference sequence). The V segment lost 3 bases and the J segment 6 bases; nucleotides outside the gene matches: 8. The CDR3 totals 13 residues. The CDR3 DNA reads TGCAGTGCTAGGATCCCGGGACTAAGCGAGCAGTACTTC. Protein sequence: CSARIPGLSEQYF.

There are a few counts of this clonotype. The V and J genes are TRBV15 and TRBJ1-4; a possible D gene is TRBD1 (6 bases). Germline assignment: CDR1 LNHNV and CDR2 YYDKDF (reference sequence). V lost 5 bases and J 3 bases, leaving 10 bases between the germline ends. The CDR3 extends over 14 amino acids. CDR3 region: CATSRGLANEKLFF. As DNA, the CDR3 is TGTGCCACCAGCCGGGGGCTGGCTAATGAAAAACTGTTTTTT.

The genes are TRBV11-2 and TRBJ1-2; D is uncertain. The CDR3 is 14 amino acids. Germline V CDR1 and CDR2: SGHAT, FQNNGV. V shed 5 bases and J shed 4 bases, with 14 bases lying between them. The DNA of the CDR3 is TGTGCCAGCAGCAAGTCGTCCCGTGGCTATGGCTACACCTTC. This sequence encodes CASSKSSRGYGYTF.